The 12 T cell receptor beta chains below were found in one sample sequenced in a study of CD8 T cells in ankylosing spondylitis. Via MiXCR, TCRdb re-called the 5' RACE reads, giving one row per CDR3 protein. There are under 250,000 distinct CDR3 sequences in the sample; roughly a third occur only once, and approximately 4.6% lies in the top ten. The sequencing input was blood, either unsorted or a sorted T cell fraction (not recorded which). Receptors were obtained from a male donor with ankylosing spondylitis or in good health (not recorded which).

This CDR3 is CSVIDGAYEQYF. CDR3 coding DNA: TGCAGCGTTATAGACGGGGCCTACGAGCAGTACTTC. The chain has TRBV29-1 and TRBJ2-7; tentative D call: TRBD2 (5 bases). The V end lost 5 bases, the J end lost 2 bases, and 10 bases lay between the germline ends. Germline V gene data show CDR1 as SQVTM and CDR2 as ANQGSEA. This CDR3 is built from 12 residues.

This clonotype came up a few times. The chain recombines TRBV27 with TRBJ1-2, with 8 bases aligning to TRBD1. From germline, CDR1 is MNHEY and CDR2 SMNVEV (reference sequence). The trim removed 6 bases at V and 3 bases at J, leaving 6 bases unmatched. The CDR3 has 14 amino acids. CDR3 region: CASSSLTGDYGYTF. The CDR3 coding sequence is TGTGCCAGCAGCTCCTTGACAGGGGACTATGGCTACACCTTC.

The J gene is TRBJ2-7, the V gene TRBV20-1, with TRBD2 identical over 9 bases. The CDR3 spans 14 residues. Germline assignment: CDR1 DFQATT and CDR2 SNEGSKA (reference sequence). V trimming: 6 bases; J trimming: 2 bases; junction bases outside the gene matches: 8. The CDR3 here is CSAPIAGAPYEQYF. In DNA form, the CDR3 reads TGCAGTGCCCCTATAGCGGGGGCGCCCTACGAGCAGTACTTC.

The chain joins TRBV6-1 to TRBJ1-1, with a possible D match to TRBD1 (5 bases). V dropped 5 bases and J dropped 0 bases, with 16 bases sitting between them. The CDR3 length is 16 residues. Germline values: CDR1 MNHNS, CDR2 SASEGT. CDR3 sequence: CASSPGDPRMNTEAFF. The CDR3 nucleotides are TGTGCCAGCAGTCCCGGGGACCCGCGAATGAACACTGAAGCTTTCTTT.

This clonotype appeared a few times. The chain has TRBV7-2 and TRBJ2-5; D is perhaps TRBD1 (6 bases). V was shortened by 1 base and J by 4 bases, with 13 bases between the two germline ends. The CDR3 covers 15 residues. Germline V gene sequence: CDR1 SGHTA, CDR2 FQGNSA. The CDR3 DNA follows: TGTGCCAGCAGCTTAGATGCAGGGGTAATAGAGACCCAGTACTTC. Residues: CASSLDAGVIETQYF.

The sample holds a few counts of this clonotype. This chain connects TRBV6-5 to TRBJ1-1; 7 bases line up with TRBD1. After removal of 4 bases from V and 11 bases from J, the junction contained 7 bases not matched to a gene. The germline V gene encodes CDR1 MNHEY and CDR2 SVGAGI. CDR3 size: 12 residues. The CDR3 is CASSFYQGEAFF. CDR3 coding DNA: TGTGCCAGCAGTTTCTACCAGGGGGAGGCTTTCTTT.

This clonotype appeared many times. The rearrangement joins TRBV6-6 to TRBJ2-1; D call uncertain. The CDR3 covers 13 residues. The V gene lost 3 bases and the J gene lost 4 bases, with 7 bases spanning the gap. Germline V gene data show CDR1 as MNHNY and CDR2 as SVGAGI (reference sequence). The CDR3 coding sequence is TGTGCCAGCAGTTATTCGATATACAATGAGCAGTTCTTC. This translates into CASSYSIYNEQFF.

This chain connects TRBV3-1 to TRBJ2-5, with TRBD2 as a possible D gene (5 bases). This CDR3 is built from 15 residues. CDR1 and CDR2 from the germline V gene are LGHDT and YNNKEL (reference sequence). V shed 5 bases and J shed 5 bases, with 18 bases lying between them. CDR3 DNA: TGTGCCAGCAGCGGACGGGGTCGCGGGTTTGAGACCCAGTACTTC. Its translation is CASSGRGRGFETQYF.

The chain links TRBV12-3 or TRBV12-4 to TRBJ1-1; a possible D gene is TRBD1 (5 bases). This CDR3 is built from 18 residues. Trimming removed 3 bases at V and 0 bases at J, with 20 bases between. This CDR3 reads CASSFVAGWTPVNTEAFF. CDR3 sequence (DNA): TGTGCCAGCAGTTTCGTGGCAGGGTGGACACCTGTGAACACTGAAGCTTTCTTT.

The chain links TRBV12-3 or TRBV12-4 to TRBJ2-5; no firm D call. The CDR3 is made up of 12 amino acids. Trimming took off 3 bases at V and 7 bases at J, with 9 bases between the two ends. The CDR3 spells CASSFDEVTQYF. DNA of the CDR3: TGTGCCAGCAGTTTCGATGAGGTGACCCAGTACTTC.

The table lists this clonotype with a few counts. This sequence joins TRBV10-3 and TRBJ2-5; D may correspond to TRBD1 or TRBD2 (5 bases each). The CDR3 runs to 13 residues. Germline V gene lookup returns CDR1 ENHRY and CDR2 SYGVKD. Trimming took off 6 bases at V and 1 base at J, with 9 bases between the two ends. As DNA, the CDR3 is TGTGCCATCAGGTCCGGGACCCAAGAGACCCAGTACTTC. Translated, it gives CAIRSGTQETQYF.

The chain links TRBV7-2 to TRBJ2-1, with 11 bases aligning to TRBD2. The length of the CDR3 is 16 residues. V dropped 5 bases and J dropped 3; count of bases not matched to a gene: 6. Per the germline V gene, CDR1 is SGHTA and CDR2 is FQGNSA. The CDR3 reads CASSIQLAGDYNEQFF. CDR3 nucleotide sequence: TGTGCCAGCAGCATCCAACTAGCGGGGGACTACAATGAGCAGTTCTTC.